The 12 T cell receptor beta chains presented below share a single source sample, sequenced in a study of vaccination effects on CD4 cells after COVID-19. The antigens of these receptors remain unknown. Assay used: immunoSEQ multiplex PCR; TCRdb lists only in-frame clones, some missing. Here the sample spans 30,000 to 35,000 clones, around 69% being singletons. Having been cultured for about ten days, the cells underwent CD4+ T cell isolation. All participants had two doses of either the BNT162b2 or mRNA-1273 vaccine. Sequenced here: CD4+ T cells from PBMCs cultured without peptide, sampled after COVID-19 vaccination. Every receptor here comes from a human donor who received a COVID-19 vaccine.

V usage is TRBV14 and J usage is TRBJ2-7; 7 bases are a match to TRBD1. The CDR3 consists of 15 residues. With 5 bases clipped from V and 2 bases from J, the junction kept 9 bases outside the gene matches. The germline V gene encodes CDR1 SGHDN and CDR2 FVKESK. The CDR3: CASSSQTGSAYEQYF. CDR3 nucleotides: TGTGCCAGCAGCTCTCAGACAGGGTCAGCCTACGAGCAGTACTTC.

This clone was detected a few times. The chain links TRBV11-3 to TRBJ2-5; D is unclear. Per the germline V gene, CDR1 is SGHNT and CDR2 is YENEEA. Trimming shortened V by 2 bases and J by 4 bases, and 8 bases separated the two germline ends. This CDR3 spans 13 amino acids. The chain's CDR3 is CASSLNLRETQYF. CDR3 DNA: TGTGCCAGCAGCTTAAACTTGAGAGAGACCCAGTACTTC.

DNA of the CDR3: TGTGCCAGCTCACCACCGGTGGCTAGCGGGAGAACCATACTAGCCAAAAACATTCAGTACTTC. It yields the protein CASSPPVASGRTILAKNIQYF. The chain combines TRBV18 with TRBJ2-4, with TRBD2 identical over 10 bases. Trimming cost V 0 bases and J 0 bases; bases outside gene matches: 14. Germline CDR1 is KGHSH and CDR2 is LQKENI. The CDR3 extends over 21 amino acids.

CDR3 sequence: CASSVVGHSYEQYF. CDR3 nucleotides: TGTGCCAGCAGCGTAGTGGGACATTCCTACGAGCAGTACTTC. The V and J genes are TRBV9 and TRBJ2-7; D is possibly TRBD1 (6 bases). CDR3 length equals 14 residues. Per germline, CDR1 SGDLS and CDR2 YYNGEE. V lost 0 bases, J lost 1 base, and 8 bases lay in between.

The chain carries TRBV6-2 or TRBV6-3 and TRBJ2-4, with D possibly being TRBD2 (7 bases). Per germline, CDR1 MNHEY and CDR2 SVGEGT. The CDR3 is 15 residues long. Trimming stripped 2 bases from V and 3 bases from J, with 11 bases between. DNA for the CDR3: TGTGCCAGCAGTTACGGGGGGGCCGTCAAAAACATTCAGTACTTC. It yields the protein CASSYGGAVKNIQYF.

The V call is TRBV5-5, the J call TRBJ1-5; weak D call: TRBD1 (5 bases). The germline V and J ends were trimmed by 0 bases and 3 bases, with 22 bases remaining between them. This CDR3 spans 19 amino acids. Germline assignment: CDR1 SGHKS and CDR2 YYEKEE (reference sequence). CDR3 sequence: CASSLGAGDGRWANQPQHF. The CDR3 nucleotides are TGTGCCAGCAGCTTGGGTGCGGGGGACGGGAGATGGGCCAATCAGCCCCAGCATTTT.

This sequence joins TRBV7-8 and TRBJ1-6; D is possibly TRBD1 (5 bases). The V gene's germline CDR1 is SGHVS and CDR2 FQNEAQ. There are 15 residues in the CDR3. Trimming removed 3 bases at V and 9 bases at J, with 15 bases between. The CDR3 DNA sequence: TGTGCCAGCAGCTTGGAGGGGCGCATTCTTTCACCCCTCCACTTT. The encoded protein is CASSLEGRILSPLHF.

V usage is TRBV30 and J usage is TRBJ2-1; the match to TRBD1 covers 7 bases. Germline V gene data show CDR1 as GTSNPN and CDR2 as SVGIG (reference sequence). J lost 4 bases, V lost 7 bases, and 10 bases had no gene match. The CDR3 has 14 amino acids. Here the CDR3 reads CAFLRQGRYNEQFF. In nucleotides, the CDR3 is TGTGCCTTCCTGAGACAGGGCAGGTACAATGAGCAGTTCTTC.

This chain connects TRBV6-1 to TRBJ1-1; D is unclear. Deletions cut 2 bases from V and 5 bases from J, with 12 bases between. This CDR3 is built from 14 residues. CDR1 is MNHNS and CDR2 is SASEGT in the germline V gene. The CDR3, as DNA: TGTGCCAGCAGTGAAAAGGGATTGGGAACTGAAGCTTTCTTT. It translates to CASSEKGLGTEAFF.

V gene TRBV29-1 combines with J gene TRBJ2-2, with D unclear. Germline CDR1 SQVTM, CDR2 ANQGSEA. The CDR3 spans 13 residues. V was trimmed by 4 bases and J by 0 bases, leaving 6 bases between them. In nucleotides, the CDR3 is TGCAGCGTTGGCAGGTCGAACACCGGGGAGCTGTTTTTT. Encoded protein: CSVGRSNTGELFF.

V and J are TRBV4-3 and TRBJ1-5; D is perhaps TRBD1 (5 bases). V was cut by 0 bases and J by 5 bases, with 17 bases left in between. The CDR3 runs 17 residues. Germline CDR1 is LGHNA and CDR2 is YSLEER. The CDR3 loop is CASSQDVHTRGDQPQHF. Here the CDR3 DNA reads TGCGCCAGCAGCCAAGATGTTCACACAAGGGGCGATCAGCCCCAGCATTTT.

This clone was seen once. The CDR3 reads CASSGWGGARTDTQYF. Written as DNA, the CDR3 is TGCGCCAGCAGCGGCTGGGGGGGGGCCCGCACAGATACGCAGTATTTT. This chain links TRBV5-1 with TRBJ2-3, with D tentatively TRBD2 (7 bases). Germline CDR1 reads SGHRS; CDR2 reads YFSETQ. The CDR3 spans 16 residues. V lost 4 bases, J lost 1 base, and 16 bases lay in between.